Each of the 20 T cell receptor beta chains below was sequenced from the same sample in a study of T cells after yellow fever vaccination. A single record per CDR3 protein comes from TCRdb applying MiXCR to the 5' RACE reads. The sample yields 500,000 to 650,000 distinct CDR3 sequences, around 17% seen once. This specimen consisted of PBMCs, obtained 5 days after the first yellow fever vaccination. The receptors were gathered from a man aged 18 to 29 who received the YFV17D yellow fever vaccine.

Ten or more counts support this clonotype. The chain uses TRBV5-1 and TRBJ1-2; maybe TRBD1 (6 bases). V lost 5 bases to trimming and J lost 0 bases, with 11 bases between them. Per the germline V gene, CDR1 is SGHRS and CDR2 is YFSETQ. The CDR3 runs 14 residues. The DNA of the CDR3 is TGCGCCAGCAGAGAAACAGGGACTAACTATGGCTACACCTTC. Amino acid sequence: CASRETGTNYGYTF. The whole variable domain, remainder taken from reference TRBV5-1 and TRBJ1-2, is KAGVTQTPRYLIKTRGQQVTLSCSPISGHRSVSWYQQTPGQGLQFLFEYFSETQRNKGNFPGRFSGRQFSNSRSEMNVSTLELGDSALYLCASRETGTNYGYTFGSGTRLTVV.

The chain carries TRBV25-1 and TRBJ2-1, with D unclear. This CDR3 region has 11 residues. Germline V gives CDR1 MGHDK, CDR2 SYGVNS. Deletions cut 7 bases from V and 9 bases from J, with 10 bases between. The CDR3 DNA reads as TGTGCCAGCACCCTAGTGGGTGAGCAGTTCTTC. It translates to CASTLVGEQFF.

A few counts support this clonotype. The CDR3 is CATAWVRNEQFF. DNA of the CDR3: TGTGCCACAGCATGGGTCCGGAATGAGCAGTTCTTC. The chain uses TRBV25-1 and TRBJ2-1; D remains ambiguous. The length of the CDR3 is 12 residues. Germline V gives CDR1 MGHDK, CDR2 SYGVNS. V lost 10 bases and J lost 7, with 14 bases in between.

V and J are TRBV20-1 and TRBJ2-1; no definite D call. The CDR3 is 13 amino acids. V lost 0 bases and J 8 bases, leaving 11 bases between the germline ends. Per the germline V gene, CDR1 is DFQATT and CDR2 is SNEGSKA (reference sequence). CDR3 sequence: CSARDPNLHEQFF. The DNA of the CDR3 is TGCAGTGCTAGAGATCCTAACTTACATGAGCAGTTCTTC.

There are a few counts of this clonotype. The V gene is TRBV20-1, the J gene TRBJ2-7; 11 bases fit TRBD1. V was clipped by 5 bases and J by 3 bases; unmatched bases: 3. Germline V gene sequence: CDR1 DFQATT, CDR2 SNEGSKA (reference sequence). The CDR3 is 13 residues long. The CDR3 loop reads CSAEGTGGYEQYF. The DNA for the CDR3 is TGCAGTGCTGAGGGGACAGGGGGCTACGAGCAGTACTTC.

The sample holds many counts of this clonotype. This chain connects TRBV28 to TRBJ1-6; TRBD1 might be the D (5 bases). The CDR3 spans 14 residues. The germline gives CDR1 MDHEN, CDR2 SYDVKM. Trimming took 4 bases from V and 9 from J, leaving 13 bases between them. The CDR3 loop reads CASSSTIQGSPLHF. CDR3 sequence (DNA): TGTGCCAGCAGTTCGACTATCCAGGGTTCACCCCTCCACTTT. Using reference TRBV28 and TRBJ1-6 for the parts outside the CDR3, the full variable domain is DVKVTQSSRYLVKRTGEKVFLECVQDMDHENMFWYRQDPGLGLRLIYFSYDVKMKEKGDIPEGYSVSREKKERFSLILESASTNQTSMYLCASSSTIQGSPLHFGNGTRLTVT.

The chain has TRBV20-1 and TRBJ2-4; D unclear. CDR3 length: 13 amino acids. From germline, CDR1 is DFQATT and CDR2 SNEGSKA (reference sequence). V lost 1 base and J 5 bases, leaving 9 bases between the germline ends. CDR3 loop: CSARVAVENIQYF. The CDR3 DNA follows: TGCAGTGCTAGAGTGGCAGTCGAAAACATTCAGTACTTC.

This clonotype was seen a handful of times. The CDR3 coding sequence is TGCAGTGCTAGAGGACGGAATAATCAGCCCCAGCATTTT. This translates into CSARGRNNQPQHF. The V gene is TRBV20-1, the J gene TRBJ1-5; D is unclear. The CDR3 has 13 amino acids. V was trimmed by 1 base and J by 4 bases, leaving 8 bases between them. Per the germline V gene, CDR1 is DFQATT and CDR2 is SNEGSKA (reference sequence).

The V gene is TRBV27, the J gene TRBJ2-1; TRBD2 agrees at 12 bases. Trimming took 6 bases from V and 6 from J; bases not matched to a gene: 6. The CDR3 totals 15 residues. Per germline, CDR1 MNHEY and CDR2 SMNVEV (reference sequence). The CDR3 region has the DNA TGTGCCAGCAGGCCTAGCGGGGGGGCAGGCAATGAGCAGTTCTTC. Amino acids: CASRPSGGAGNEQFF.

This chain connects TRBV24-1 to TRBJ2-1; either TRBD1 or TRBD2 may fit D (5 bases each). Trimming shortened V by 4 bases and J by 9 bases, and 18 bases separated the two germline ends. CDR1 is KGHDR, CDR2 SFDVKD, per germline. The CDR3 is made up of 15 amino acids. As DNA, the CDR3 is TGTGCCACCAGTGACACCGGGACCATGGTCCGTGAGCAGTTCTTC. Amino acid sequence: CATSDTGTMVREQFF.

This chain uses TRBV5-4 with TRBJ2-1; the D gene is possibly TRBD1 (6 bases). The germline CDR1 and CDR2 sequences are SGHNT and YYREEE (reference sequence). Trimming pared 0 bases from V and 4 bases from J, leaving 11 bases between. There are 15 residues in the CDR3. For the CDR3, the DNA is TGTGCCAGCAGCTTGGAGGGACAACTTTACAATGAGCAGTTCTTC. It specifies CASSLEGQLYNEQFF.

In this sample, this clonotype turned up a few times. The chain has TRBV18 and TRBJ1-3; 9 bases map to TRBD1. This CDR3 has 13 amino acids. Germline V CDR1 and CDR2: KGHSH, LQKENI. V dropped 4 bases and J dropped 6; count of bases not matched to a gene: 1. CDR3 in DNA: TGTGCCAGCTCACGGGACAGGGAAAACACCATATATTTT. Encoded protein: CASSRDRENTIYF. Drawing the rest from reference TRBV18 and TRBJ1-3, the complete variable domain is NAGVMQNPRHLVRRRGQEARLRCSPMKGHSHVYWYRQLPEEGLKFMVYLQKENIIDESGMPKERFSAEFPKEGPSILRIQQVVRGDSAAYFCASSRDRENTIYFGEGSWLTVV.

The chain employs TRBV18 and TRBJ1-1, with D possibly TRBD1 on 5 matching bases. Trimming pared 6 bases from V and 10 bases from J, leaving 24 bases between. The CDR3 loop spans 15 amino acids. Per germline, CDR1 KGHSH and CDR2 LQKENI. In DNA form, the CDR3 reads TGTGCCAGCTCTCTAGTTTCGCGGGGGACTGATGCAGCTTTCTTT. This gives the protein CASSLVSRGTDAAFF.

This clonotype has just a few counts. The J gene is TRBJ1-5, the V gene TRBV6-2 or TRBV6-3, with no clear D. The CDR3 sequence is 12 residues long. Trimming took 6 bases from V and 5 from J, leaving 8 bases between them. CDR1 and CDR2 from the germline V gene are MNHEY and SVGEGT. The DNA for the CDR3 is TGTGCCAGCAGCGCAAGGGATCAGCCCCAGCATTTT. Its translation is CASSARDQPQHF.

This clonotype was recorded a few times. This sequence joins TRBV7-9 and TRBJ2-1; 8 bases are a match to TRBD2. The CDR3 length is 14 residues. Germline V gene lookup returns CDR1 SEHNR and CDR2 FQNEAQ (reference sequence). Germline trimming cut 2 bases from V and 7 bases from J; bases unmatched to any gene: 4. The CDR3 DNA follows: TGTGCCAGCAGCTTACCGGGGGGGGGGAATGAGCAGTTCTTC. Amino acid sequence: CASSLPGGGNEQFF.

This clonotype was seen repeatedly, ten times or more. The chain combines TRBV7-3 with TRBJ2-1; TRBD2 matches 9 bases. Germline V gene lookup returns CDR1 SGHTA and CDR2 FQGTGA. V lost 1 base, J lost 9 bases, and 10 bases stayed unmatched. CDR3 length equals 16 residues. CDR3 sequence reads: CASSLMSGGKFVEQFF. The CDR3 coding sequence is TGTGCCAGCAGCTTAATGAGCGGGGGGAAGTTCGTTGAGCAGTTCTTC.

This sequence joins TRBV6-6 and TRBJ1-2, with D perhaps TRBD1 (6 bases). Germline CDR1 MNHNY, CDR2 SVGAGI (reference sequence). Between the trimmed V and J ends, which lost 8 bases and 4 bases, there was a span of 11 bases. The CDR3 consists of 12 residues. The CDR3 nucleotides read TGTGCCAGCTTTGGGGGCGGCTATGGCTACACCTTC. This gives the protein CASFGGGYGYTF.

The chain recombines TRBV4-1 with TRBJ1-1; D unresolved. The CDR3 covers 17 residues. Trimming removed 5 bases at V and 7 bases at J, with 26 bases between. Germline V lookup: CDR1 MGHRA, CDR2 YSYEKL. The CDR3 loop reads CASSEGILSGRENEAFF. CDR3 nucleotide sequence: TGCGCCAGCAGCGAAGGGATCTTATCGGGGAGGGAAAATGAAGCTTTCTTT.

V gene TRBV7-9 combines with J gene TRBJ2-3, with 8 bases aligning to TRBD1. CDR1 is SEHNR, CDR2 FQNEAQ, per germline (reference sequence). This CDR3 comprises 15 residues. Trimming cost V 7 bases and J 2 bases; bases outside gene matches: 8. The CDR3 bases are TGTGCCAGCACCATAGACAGGGGAAACACAGATACGCAGTATTTT. Protein: CASTIDRGNTDTQYF.

The rearrangement uses TRBV23-1 and TRBJ2-3; D not certain. TRBV23-1 is recorded as an ORF, its role being uncertain. The CDR3 has 11 residues. Trimming shortened V by 7 bases and J by 3 bases, and 5 bases separated the two germline ends. The CDR3 here is CASKWTDTQYF. Written as DNA, the CDR3 is TGCGCCAGCAAGTGGACAGATACGCAGTATTTT.